Listed below are T cell receptor beta chains from one sample, sequenced in a study of regulatory and conventional T cells in RAG deficiency. Measured with immunoSEQ multiplex PCR; TCRdb has only the in-frame clones, and not every one. This table has tens of thousands of clones, 95% to 97% appearing once. This sample was shared with a second study, whose subject was regulatory T cells.

Sequencing was carried out using CD25- CD4+ T cells sorted from blood. The receptors originated from a human donor in good health. CDR3s include the opening cysteine and the closing phenylalanine or tryptophan. The D gene is left open where the match is weak. Size is omitted from some rows. Given values are once, few, many or a class for expanded clones.

cdr3_aa cdr3_nt clone_size j_call v_call d_call
CASSSQGSYNEQFF TGTGCCAGTAGTAGCCAGGGCTCCTACAATGAGCAGTTCTTC . TRBJ2-1 TRBV19 .
CASSPRQTMRYGYTF TGTGCCAGCTCACCCAGACAGACCATGAGATATGGCTACACCTTC once TRBJ1-2 TRBV18 .
CASSLSFGNTIYF TGTGCCAGCAGCTTATCCTTTGGAAACACCATATATTTT . TRBJ1-3 TRBV7-9 .
CAIRGALAGATDTQYF TGTGCCATCAGGGGGGCTCTAGCGGGGGCCACAGATACGCAGTATTTT . TRBJ2-3 TRBV10-3 TRBD2
CASRGGTASSYEQYF TGTGCCAGCAGGGGAGGGACTGCCTCCTCCTACGAGCAGTACTTC . TRBJ2-7 TRBV27 TRBD2
CASSLDSRGGFF TGTGCCAGCAGCTTGGATAGCAGGGGCGGATTCTTC . TRBJ2-1 TRBV5-4 .
CAWTAGGQETQYF TGTGCCTGGACGGCGGGGGGGCAAGAGACCCAGTACTTC once TRBJ2-5 TRBV30 TRBD2
CASSPRLYGYTF TGTGCCAGCAGCCCTAGGCTCTATGGCTACACCTTC . TRBJ1-2 TRBV25-1 .
CASSPTGNTEAFF TGTGCCAGCTCACCAACAGGGAACACTGAAGCTTTCTTT . TRBJ1-1 TRBV18 .
CASRRQPNQPQHF TGTGCCAGCAGACGACAGCCCAATCAGCCCCAGCATTTT . TRBJ1-5 TRBV28 .
CASSVNGEVTGELFF TGTGCCAGCAGCGTAAACGGGGAAGTCACCGGGGAGCTGTTTTTT . TRBJ2-2 TRBV9 .
CAISGSGGEETQYF TGTGCCATCAGTGGTAGCGGGGGGGAAGAGACCCAGTACTTC . TRBJ2-5 TRBV10-3 TRBD2
CASSPPGQGGDTQYF TGTGCCAGCTCACCACCGGGACAGGGAGGCGATACGCAGTATTTT . TRBJ2-3 TRBV18 TRBD1
CASSQDTGRGNYEQYF TGTGCCAGCAGCCAAGATACGGGCAGGGGGAACTACGAGCAGTACTTC . TRBJ2-7 TRBV4-2 TRBD1
CASSNRAGRGWAFF TGTGCCAGCAGTAATAGGGCCGGCCGGGGATGGGCTTTCTTT . TRBJ1-1 TRBV6-5 .
CASTNQGSGNTIYF TGTGCCAGCACCAATCAGGGCTCTGGAAACACCATATATTTT . TRBJ1-3 TRBV6-5 .
CATSRLRGGDQETQYF TGTGCCACCAGCAGATTGCGAGGGGGGGACCAAGAGACCCAGTACTTC . TRBJ2-5 TRBV15 .
CASSLAGTSGGVSNEQFF TGTGCCAGCAGCTTGGCGGGGACTAGCGGGGGGGTAAGCAATGAGCAGTTCTTC . TRBJ2-1 TRBV5-4 TRBD2
CASSLPGAPGQFF TGTGCCAGCAGCCTACCTGGGGCCCCTGGGCAGTTCTTC . TRBJ2-1 TRBV28 .
CASSQDLQGRNTEAFF TGTGCCAGCAGCCAGGACCTCCAGGGGCGAAACACTGAAGCTTTCTTT . TRBJ1-1 TRBV4-2 .
CASSYSTGNTGELFF TGTGCCAGCAGTTACTCGACGGGGAACACCGGGGAGCTGTTTTTT . TRBJ2-2 TRBV6-5 .
CASSLSYYDTGLAKNIQYF TGTGCCAGCAGTTTATCATATTATGACACTGGTTTAGCCAAAAACATTCAGTACTTC . TRBJ2-4 TRBV27 .
CAWSYRSTEPQHF TGTGCCTGGAGTTACCGTTCCACAGAGCCCCAGCATTTT . TRBJ1-5 TRBV30 .
CASSPTGVGEAFF TGTGCCAGCTCGCCCACAGGGGTTGGTGAAGCTTTCTTT once TRBJ1-1 TRBV18 TRBD1
CASSLGRDRYTGELFF TGTGCCAGCAGCTTAGGCAGGGACAGGTACACCGGGGAGCTGTTTTTT . TRBJ2-2 TRBV7-6 TRBD1
CAWSSDRGTREQYF TGTGCCTGGAGCTCAGACAGGGGAACGCGAGAGCAGTACTTC . TRBJ2-7 TRBV30 TRBD1
CASSPRTGEYTEAFF TGTGCCAGCTCACCCCGGACAGGGGAGTACACTGAAGCTTTCTTT . TRBJ1-1 TRBV18 TRBD1
CASSLDPGYNEKLFF TGTGCCAGCAGCTTAGATCCAGGCTACAATGAAAAACTGTTTTTT . TRBJ1-4 TRBV7-9 .
CASTNGTGYGYTF TGTGCCAGCACCAACGGGACAGGGTATGGCTACACCTTC . TRBJ1-2 TRBV27 TRBD1
CASSADRGEKLFF TGTGCCAGCAGCGCAGACAGGGGTGAAAAACTGTTTTTT . TRBJ1-4 TRBV28 TRBD1
CASSLTSGGETQYF TGTGCCAGTAGCCTAACTAGCGGGGGAGAGACCCAGTACTTC . TRBJ2-5 TRBV19 TRBD2
CASSQDLLRTGPGHGYTF TGCGCCAGCAGCCAAGATCTCTTGAGGACAGGCCCGGGACATGGCTACACCTTC . TRBJ1-2 TRBV4-3 TRBD1
CASSLAGGQIDTQYF TGTGCCAGCAGCTTAGCAGGGGGGCAGATAGATACGCAGTATTTT . TRBJ2-3 TRBV7-3 .
CASSQQGASTEAFF TGCGCCAGCAGCCAGCAGGGGGCGAGCACTGAAGCTTTCTTT . TRBJ1-1 TRBV4-1 TRBD1
CASSIAPGGYEQYF TGTGCCAGTAGTATAGCCCCCGGTGGCTACGAGCAGTACTTC . TRBJ2-7 TRBV19 .
CASRASGDYEQYF TGTGCCAGCAGGGCTAGCGGGGACTACGAGCAGTACTTC . TRBJ2-7 TRBV2 TRBD2
CASSLGFSSGRATGQYF TGTGCCAGCAGCTTAGGTTTTTCTAGCGGGAGAGCTACGGGGCAGTACTTC . TRBJ2-7 TRBV11-2 TRBD2
CASSPQGKLIANHGYTF TGTGCCAGTAGCCCACAGGGTAAATTAATAGCTAACCATGGCTACACCTTC . TRBJ1-2 TRBV19 .
CAWSVGGPSFNQPQHF TGTGCCTGGAGTGTAGGCGGGCCTTCTTTCAATCAGCCCCAGCATTTT . TRBJ1-5 TRBV30 .
CAISVTSGSYEQYF TGTGCCATCAGTGTAACTAGCGGCTCCTACGAGCAGTACTTC . TRBJ2-7 TRBV10-3 TRBD2
CASSAGQMSSYNSPLHF TGTGCCAGCAGCGCTGGACAGATGAGCTCCTATAATTCCCCCCTCCACTTT . TRBJ1-6 TRBV5-8 .
CASTPPGQGAGGYTF TGTGCCAGTACTCCCCCCGGACAGGGGGCCGGTGGCTACACCTTC . TRBJ1-2 TRBV19 TRBD1
CASSPPGRDSLNNEQFF TGTGCCAGCTCACCACCAGGAAGGGACAGCCTTAACAATGAGCAGTTCTTC . TRBJ2-1 TRBV18 TRBD1
CATMGASGRHTQYF TGTGCCACCATGGGGGCTAGCGGGAGACATACGCAGTATTTT . TRBJ2-3 TRBV2 TRBD2
CASSLDGGGEAFF TGTGCCAGCAGCTTAGATGGGGGGGGTGAAGCTTTCTTT once TRBJ1-1 TRBV11-3 .
CASSISRQGAKNIQYF TGTGCCAGTAGTATATCGAGACAGGGGGCCAAAAACATTCAGTACTTC . TRBJ2-4 TRBV19 TRBD1
CAINTYEGYGYTF TGTGCCATTAACACTTACGAGGGCTATGGCTACACCTTC . TRBJ1-2 TRBV19 .
CASSIGTGGAPTYEQYF TGTGCCAGTAGTATTGGGACAGGGGGCGCCCCCACCTACGAGCAGTACTTC . TRBJ2-7 TRBV19 TRBD1
CASSWTGTYEQYF TGTGCCAGCAGCTGGACAGGAACCTACGAGCAGTACTTC . TRBJ2-7 TRBV7-9 TRBD1
CASSPRGFYGYTF TGTGCCAGTAGTCCCCGCGGGTTCTATGGCTACACCTTC . TRBJ1-2 TRBV19 .
CASNPSSGAIQETQYF TGTGCCAGCAACCCCTCTAGCGGGGCGATACAAGAGACCCAGTACTTC . TRBJ2-5 TRBV6-4 TRBD2
CASSLGSGLLPYGYTF TGTGCCAGCAGCCTTGGCTCAGGATTACTTCCCTATGGCTACACCTTC . TRBJ1-2 TRBV28 .